This T cell receptor (beta chain) was observed in a study of cytomegalovirus exposure and HLA in healthy donors. PCR used 60 Vbeta primers and 13 Jbeta primers. Method: immunoSEQ multiplex PCR; TCRdb's copy keeps in-frame clones and lacks some. This sample carries roughly 150,000 clones, about 85% of them seen once, and the ten largest clones take about 2.3%. Study results and caveats: With later analysis, a missense DCLRE1C variant became linked to TCR beta V- and J-gene trimming. The Asian-associated ancestry cluster reportedly had fewer N-insertions than the approximately 670-donor mean in a later analysis.

Comments on this clone: Its antigen is unidentified.

The CDR3 sequence is 14 residues long. The V gene's germline CDR1 is SQVTM and CDR2 ANQGSEA. Trimming cost V 4 bases and J 5 bases; bases outside gene matches: 8. The clonotype was recovered from a woman aged 18 to 35 in good health and CMV-seronegative. This chain links TRBV29-1 with TRBJ2-1, with 7 bases that match TRBD2. Sample: PBMCs. CDR3 amino acids: CSVAASGVNNEQFF. In nucleotides, the CDR3 is TGCAGCGTTGCTGCCAGCGGGGTCAACAATGAGCAGTTCTTC.